This T cell receptor (beta chain) was profiled in a study of CD8 T cells in ankylosing spondylitis. TCRdb recomputed calls from the 5' RACE reads with MiXCR, one row per CDR3 protein. The repertoire includes 200,000 to 250,000 distinct CDR3 sequences, roughly 10% of them detected once, and 20% to 25% sits in the top ten. V lost 4 bases and J lost 2; bases outside the gene matches: 10. This CDR3 has 16 residues. CDR1 and CDR2 from the germline V gene are SEHNR and FQNEAQ (reference sequence). Sequences were obtained from blood, either unsorted or a sorted T cell fraction (not recorded which). The sequence derives from a male donor with ankylosing spondylitis or in good health (not recorded which). The J gene is TRBJ2-7, the V gene TRBV7-9; 8 bases map to TRBD1. Here the CDR3 DNA reads TGTGCCAGCAGCTCCTCAACCGGGACAGGAGCCTACGAGCAGTACTTC. Protein product: CASSSSTGTGAYEQYF.